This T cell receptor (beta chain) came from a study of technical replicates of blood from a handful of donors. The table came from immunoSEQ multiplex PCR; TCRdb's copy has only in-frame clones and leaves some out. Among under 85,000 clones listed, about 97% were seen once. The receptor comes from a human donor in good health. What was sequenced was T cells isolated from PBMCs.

This CDR3 is CATKPGQGQEKLFF. In nucleotides, the CDR3 is TGTGCCACCAAGCCGGGACAGGGGCAAGAAAAACTGTTTTTT. The rearrangement uses TRBV27 and TRBJ1-4; 10 nucleotides agree with TRBD1. The germline V gene has CDR1 MNHEY and CDR2 SMNVEV (reference sequence). The CDR3 contains 14 residues. Germline trimming cut 10 bases from V and 8 bases from J; bases unmatched to any gene: 10.